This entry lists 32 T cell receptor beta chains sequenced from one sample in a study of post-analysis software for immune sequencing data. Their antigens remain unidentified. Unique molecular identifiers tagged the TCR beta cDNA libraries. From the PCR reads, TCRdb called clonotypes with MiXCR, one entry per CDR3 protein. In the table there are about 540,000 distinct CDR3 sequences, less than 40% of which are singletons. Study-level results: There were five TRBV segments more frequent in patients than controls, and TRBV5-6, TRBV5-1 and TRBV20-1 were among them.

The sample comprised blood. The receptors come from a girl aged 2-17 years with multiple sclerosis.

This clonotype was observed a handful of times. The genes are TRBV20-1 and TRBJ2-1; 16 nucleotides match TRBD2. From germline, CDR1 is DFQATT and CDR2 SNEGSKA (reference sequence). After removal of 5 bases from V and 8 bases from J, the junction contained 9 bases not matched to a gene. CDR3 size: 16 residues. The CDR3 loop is CSASFPGLAGGDEQFF. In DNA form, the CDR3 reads TGCAGTGCTTCATTTCCGGGACTAGCGGGGGGGGATGAGCAGTTCTTC.

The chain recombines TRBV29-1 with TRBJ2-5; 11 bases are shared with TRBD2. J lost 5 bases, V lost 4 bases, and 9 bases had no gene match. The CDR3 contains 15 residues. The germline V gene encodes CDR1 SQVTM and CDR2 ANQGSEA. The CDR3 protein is CSVGIAGGWSETQYF. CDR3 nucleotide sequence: TGCAGCGTTGGGATAGCGGGGGGGTGGTCGGAGACCCAGTACTTC.

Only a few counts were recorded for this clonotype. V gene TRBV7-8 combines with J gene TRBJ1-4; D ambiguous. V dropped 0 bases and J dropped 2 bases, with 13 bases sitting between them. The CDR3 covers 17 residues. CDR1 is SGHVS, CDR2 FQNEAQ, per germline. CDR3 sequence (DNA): TGTGCCAGCAGCTTAGCGGCGGTTCGGAGGACTAATGAAAAACTGTTTTTT. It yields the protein CASSLAAVRRTNEKLFF.

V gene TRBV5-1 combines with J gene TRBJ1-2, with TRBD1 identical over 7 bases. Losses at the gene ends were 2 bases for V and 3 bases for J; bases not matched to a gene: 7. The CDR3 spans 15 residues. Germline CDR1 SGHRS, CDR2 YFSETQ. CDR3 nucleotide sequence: TGCGCCAGCAGCTTATTTCAGGGGGAGGACTATGGCTACACCTTC. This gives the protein CASSLFQGEDYGYTF.

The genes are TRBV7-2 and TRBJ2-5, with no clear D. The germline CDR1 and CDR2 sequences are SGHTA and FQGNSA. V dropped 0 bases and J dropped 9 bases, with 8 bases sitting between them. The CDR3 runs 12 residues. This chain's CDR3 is CASSLATGPQYF. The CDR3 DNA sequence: TGTGCCAGCAGCTTAGCAACCGGACCCCAGTACTTC.

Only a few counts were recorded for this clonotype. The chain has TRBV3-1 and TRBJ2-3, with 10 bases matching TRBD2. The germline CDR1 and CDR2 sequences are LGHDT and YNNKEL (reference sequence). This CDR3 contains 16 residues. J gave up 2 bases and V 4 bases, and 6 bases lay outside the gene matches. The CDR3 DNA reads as TGTGCCAGCAGCCCCCGGACTAGCGGCTTCACAGATACGCAGTATTTT. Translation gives CASSPRTSGFTDTQYF.

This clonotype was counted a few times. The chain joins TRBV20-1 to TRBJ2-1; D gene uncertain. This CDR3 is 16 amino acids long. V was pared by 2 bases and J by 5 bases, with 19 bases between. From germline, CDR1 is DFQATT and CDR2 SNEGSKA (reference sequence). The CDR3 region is CSARPPITAGHNEQFF. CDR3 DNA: TGCAGTGCTAGACCCCCAATCACAGCTGGGCACAATGAGCAGTTCTTC.

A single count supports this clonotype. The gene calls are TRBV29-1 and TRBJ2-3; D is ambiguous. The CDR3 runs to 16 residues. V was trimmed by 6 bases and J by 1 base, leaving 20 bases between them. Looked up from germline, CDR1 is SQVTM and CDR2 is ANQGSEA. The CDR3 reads CSVVRRSTARTDTQYF. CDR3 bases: TGCAGCGTCGTGCGAAGGTCCACCGCGCGCACAGATACGCAGTATTTT.

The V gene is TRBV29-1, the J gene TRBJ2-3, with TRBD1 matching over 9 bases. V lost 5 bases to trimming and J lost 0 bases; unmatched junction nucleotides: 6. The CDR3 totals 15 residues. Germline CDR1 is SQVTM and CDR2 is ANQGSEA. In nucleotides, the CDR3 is TGCAGCGTTCCGGGACAGGGAGGAAGCACAGATACGCAGTATTTT. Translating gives CSVPGQGGSTDTQYF.

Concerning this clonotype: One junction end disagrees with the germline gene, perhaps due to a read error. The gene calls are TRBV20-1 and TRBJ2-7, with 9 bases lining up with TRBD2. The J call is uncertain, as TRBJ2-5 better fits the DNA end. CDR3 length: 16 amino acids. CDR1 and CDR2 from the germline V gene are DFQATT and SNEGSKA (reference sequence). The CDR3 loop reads CSTRDWSSGVPTTQYF. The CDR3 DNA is TGCAGTACTAGAGATTGGTCTAGCGGGGTCCCGACGACCCAGTACTTC.

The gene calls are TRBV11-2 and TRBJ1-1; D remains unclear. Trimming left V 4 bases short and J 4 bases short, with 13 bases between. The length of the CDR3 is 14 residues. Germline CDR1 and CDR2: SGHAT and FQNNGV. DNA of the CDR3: TGTGCCAGCAGCTGCGAGCTCCGAAGCACTGAAGCTTTCTTT. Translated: CASSCELRSTEAFF.

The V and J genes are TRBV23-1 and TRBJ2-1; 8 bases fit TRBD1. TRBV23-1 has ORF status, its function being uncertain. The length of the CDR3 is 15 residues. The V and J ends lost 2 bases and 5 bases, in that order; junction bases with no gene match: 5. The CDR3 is CASSQRKTGDNEQFF. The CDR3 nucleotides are TGCGCCAGCAGTCAACGTAAGACAGGGGACAATGAGCAGTTCTTC.

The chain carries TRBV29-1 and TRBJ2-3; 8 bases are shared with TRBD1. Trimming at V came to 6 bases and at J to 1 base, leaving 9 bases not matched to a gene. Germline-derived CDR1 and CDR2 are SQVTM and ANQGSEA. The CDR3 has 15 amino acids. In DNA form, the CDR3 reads TGCAGCGTGGTGCGACAGGGGCACGGCACAGATACGCAGTATTTT. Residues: CSVVRQGHGTDTQYF.

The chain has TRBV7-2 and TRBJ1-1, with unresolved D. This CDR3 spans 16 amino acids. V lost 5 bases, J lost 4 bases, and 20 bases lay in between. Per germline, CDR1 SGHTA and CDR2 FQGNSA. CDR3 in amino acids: CASSPIDWRLGTEAFF. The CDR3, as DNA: TGTGCCAGCAGCCCTATCGACTGGCGTCTAGGCACTGAAGCTTTCTTT.

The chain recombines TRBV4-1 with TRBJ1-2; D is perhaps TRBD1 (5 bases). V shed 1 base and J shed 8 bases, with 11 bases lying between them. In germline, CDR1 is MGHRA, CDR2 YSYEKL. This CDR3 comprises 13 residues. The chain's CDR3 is CASSQAMGEGYTF. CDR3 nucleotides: TGCGCCAGCAGCCAAGCTATGGGGGAGGGCTACACCTTC.

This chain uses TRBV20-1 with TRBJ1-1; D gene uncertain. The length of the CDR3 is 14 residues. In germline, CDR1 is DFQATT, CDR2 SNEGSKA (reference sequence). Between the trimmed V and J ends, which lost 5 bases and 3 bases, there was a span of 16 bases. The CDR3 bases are TGCAGTGCTCCCCTGGGTGAGTACTACACTGAAGCTTTCTTT. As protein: CSAPLGEYYTEAFF.

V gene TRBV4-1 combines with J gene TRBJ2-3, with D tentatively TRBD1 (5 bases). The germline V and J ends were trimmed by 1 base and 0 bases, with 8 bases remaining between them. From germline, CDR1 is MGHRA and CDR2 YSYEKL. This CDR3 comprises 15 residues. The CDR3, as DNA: TGCGCCAGCAGCCAAGTGGCAGGGAGCACAGATACGCAGTATTTT. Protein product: CASSQVAGSTDTQYF.

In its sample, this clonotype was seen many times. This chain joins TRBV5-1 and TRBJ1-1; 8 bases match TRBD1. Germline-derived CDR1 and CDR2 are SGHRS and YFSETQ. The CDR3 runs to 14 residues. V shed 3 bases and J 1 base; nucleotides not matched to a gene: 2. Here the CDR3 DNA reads TGCGCCAGCAGCTCAGGACAGGGGAACACTGAAGCTTTCTTT. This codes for CASSSGQGNTEAFF.

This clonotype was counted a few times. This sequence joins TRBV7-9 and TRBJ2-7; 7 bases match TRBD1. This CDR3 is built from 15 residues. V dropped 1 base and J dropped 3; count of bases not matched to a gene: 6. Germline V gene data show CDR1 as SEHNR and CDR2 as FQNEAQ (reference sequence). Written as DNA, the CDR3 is TGTGCCAGCAGCTTAGAGCCCGGGACAGTCTACGAGCAGTACTTC. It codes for CASSLEPGTVYEQYF.

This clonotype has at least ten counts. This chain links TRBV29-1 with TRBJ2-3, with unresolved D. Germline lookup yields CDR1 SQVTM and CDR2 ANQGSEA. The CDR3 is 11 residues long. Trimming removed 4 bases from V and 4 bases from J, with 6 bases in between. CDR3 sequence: CSVVYPDTQYF. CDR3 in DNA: TGCAGCGTTGTCTATCCAGATACGCAGTATTTT.

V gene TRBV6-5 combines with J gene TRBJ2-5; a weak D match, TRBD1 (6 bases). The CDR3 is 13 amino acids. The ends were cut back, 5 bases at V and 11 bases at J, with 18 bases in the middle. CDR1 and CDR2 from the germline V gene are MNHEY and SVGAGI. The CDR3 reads CASSRKLVTGQYF. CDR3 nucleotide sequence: TGTGCCAGCAGTCGCAAATTAGTTACAGGGCAGTACTTC.

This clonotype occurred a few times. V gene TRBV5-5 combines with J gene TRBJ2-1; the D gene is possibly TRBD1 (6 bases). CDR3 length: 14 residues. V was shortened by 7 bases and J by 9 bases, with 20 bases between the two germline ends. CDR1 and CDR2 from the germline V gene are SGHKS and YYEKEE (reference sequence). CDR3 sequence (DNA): TGTGCCAGCCAGCAAGGGGGATTAATGGTTGAGCAGTTCTTC. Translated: CASQQGGLMVEQFF.

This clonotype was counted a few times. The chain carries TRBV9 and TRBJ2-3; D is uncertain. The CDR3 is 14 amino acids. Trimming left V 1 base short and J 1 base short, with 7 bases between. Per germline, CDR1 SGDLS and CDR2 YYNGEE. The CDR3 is CASSVQIRTDTQYF. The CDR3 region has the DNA TGTGCCAGCAGCGTACAGATCCGCACAGATACGCAGTATTTT.

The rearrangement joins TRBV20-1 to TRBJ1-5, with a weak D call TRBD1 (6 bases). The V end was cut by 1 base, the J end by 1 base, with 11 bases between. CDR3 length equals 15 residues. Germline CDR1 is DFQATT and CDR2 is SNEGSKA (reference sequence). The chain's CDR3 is CSARVQGGSNQPQHF. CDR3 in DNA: TGCAGTGCTAGAGTACAGGGAGGGAGCAATCAGCCCCAGCATTTT.

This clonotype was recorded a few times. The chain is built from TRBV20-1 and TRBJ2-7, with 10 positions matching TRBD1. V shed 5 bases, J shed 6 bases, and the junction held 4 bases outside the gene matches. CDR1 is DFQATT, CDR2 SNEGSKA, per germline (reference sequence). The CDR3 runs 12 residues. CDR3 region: CSAGDRGTEQYF. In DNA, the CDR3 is TGCAGTGCTGGGGACAGGGGAACCGAGCAGTACTTC.

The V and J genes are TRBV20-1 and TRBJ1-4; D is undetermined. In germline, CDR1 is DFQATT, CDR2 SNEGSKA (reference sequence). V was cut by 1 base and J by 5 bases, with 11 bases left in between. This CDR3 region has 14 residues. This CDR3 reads CSARVLSPNEKLFF. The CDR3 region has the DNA TGCAGTGCTAGAGTCCTTAGCCCAAATGAAAAACTGTTTTTT.

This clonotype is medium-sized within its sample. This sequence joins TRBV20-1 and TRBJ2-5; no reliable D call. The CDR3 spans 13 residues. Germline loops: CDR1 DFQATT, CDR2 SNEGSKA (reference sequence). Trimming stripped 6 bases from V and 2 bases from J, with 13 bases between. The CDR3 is CSAQVPQQETQYF. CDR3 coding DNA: TGCAGTGCCCAAGTCCCACAACAAGAGACCCAGTACTTC.

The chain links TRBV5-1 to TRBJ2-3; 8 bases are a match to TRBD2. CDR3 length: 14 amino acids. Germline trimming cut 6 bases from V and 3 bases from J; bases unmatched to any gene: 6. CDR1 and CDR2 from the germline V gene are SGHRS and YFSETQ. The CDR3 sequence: CASKKRGKTDTQYF. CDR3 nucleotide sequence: TGCGCCAGCAAAAAGCGGGGGAAGACAGATACGCAGTATTTT.

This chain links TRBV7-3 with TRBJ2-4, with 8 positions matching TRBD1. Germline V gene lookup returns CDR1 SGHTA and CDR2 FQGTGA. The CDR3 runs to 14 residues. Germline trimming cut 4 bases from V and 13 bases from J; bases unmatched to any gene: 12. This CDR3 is CASSSTGQGGEQYF. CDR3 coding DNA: TGTGCCAGCAGCTCTACAGGACAGGGCGGGGAGCAGTACTTC.

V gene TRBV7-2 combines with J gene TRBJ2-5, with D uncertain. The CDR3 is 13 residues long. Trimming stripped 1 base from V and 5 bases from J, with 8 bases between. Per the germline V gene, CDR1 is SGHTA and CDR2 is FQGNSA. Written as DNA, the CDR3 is TGTGCCAGCAGCTTAGACGGGCCGGAGACCCAGTACTTC. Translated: CASSLDGPETQYF.

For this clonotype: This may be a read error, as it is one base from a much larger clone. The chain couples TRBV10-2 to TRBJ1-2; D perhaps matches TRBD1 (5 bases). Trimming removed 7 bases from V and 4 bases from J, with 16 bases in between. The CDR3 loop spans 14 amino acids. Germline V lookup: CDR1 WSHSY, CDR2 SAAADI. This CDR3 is CASMSGLGTYGYTF. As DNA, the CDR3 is TGCGCCAGCATGTCAGGTTTAGGGACCTATGGCTACACCTTC.

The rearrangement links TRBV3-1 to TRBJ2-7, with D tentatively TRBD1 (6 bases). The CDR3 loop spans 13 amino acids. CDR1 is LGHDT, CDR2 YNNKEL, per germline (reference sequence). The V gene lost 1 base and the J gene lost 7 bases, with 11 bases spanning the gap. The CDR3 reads CASSQAQGREQYF. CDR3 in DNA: TGTGCCAGCAGCCAAGCACAGGGCAGAGAGCAGTACTTC.